This is a list of T cell receptor beta chains from one sample in a study of blood T cell repertoires in COVID-19. Repertoires were generated with immunoSEQ multiplex PCR, while TCRdb's copy carries only in-frame clones and drops some. The data show about 99,000 clones, around four fifths seen once. The sequencing sample was made of peripheral blood. The receptors stem from a human donor in a cohort sampled during active COVID-19. The CDR3 runs from the conserved cysteine through the conserved F or W. Each record gives: CDR3 DNA, CDR3 protein, clone size, V gene, J gene, D gene. The D gene is left open where the match is weak. Clone size is not always given. Where it is, it says once, few, many or a class for expanded clones.

CDR3 DNA: TGTGCCAGCAGCCCCGCGGCAGGGCCGGGTCAGCCCCAGCATTTT
CDR3 protein: CASSPAAGPGQPQHF
clone size: once
V gene: TRBV7-7
J gene: TRBJ1-5
D gene: -

CDR3 DNA: TGTGCTAGTGGTTTAAGGACAGGGGTAAGCGGCTACACCTTC
CDR3 protein: CASGLRTGVSGYTF
clone size: -
V gene: TRBV12-5
J gene: TRBJ1-2
D gene: TRBD1

CDR3 DNA: TGTGCCAGCAGCTCCAGCGGGGTAACCTACAATGAGCAGTTCTTC
CDR3 protein: CASSSSGVTYNEQFF
clone size: -
V gene: TRBV7-9
J gene: TRBJ2-1
D gene: TRBD2

CDR3 DNA: TGTGCCAGCAGCCACCGACAGGGAGGACAAGAGACCCAGTACTTC
CDR3 protein: CASSHRQGGQETQYF
clone size: -
V gene: TRBV14
J gene: TRBJ2-5
D gene: -

CDR3 DNA: TGTGCCAGCTCCCCACTAGCGAGAGCCTACAATGAGCAGTTCTTC
CDR3 protein: CASSPLARAYNEQFF
clone size: -
V gene: TRBV18
J gene: TRBJ2-1
D gene: TRBD2

CDR3 DNA: TGTGCCAGCAGCGCCGGGGACAGGGGTTATGGCTACACCTTC
CDR3 protein: CASSAGDRGYGYTF
clone size: many
V gene: TRBV9
J gene: TRBJ1-2
D gene: TRBD1

CDR3 DNA: TGTGCCATCACCTCGACAGGGGACAACACTGAAGCTTTCTTT
CDR3 protein: CAITSTGDNTEAFF
clone size: -
V gene: TRBV10-3
J gene: TRBJ1-1
D gene: TRBD1

CDR3 DNA: TGTGCCAGCTCACCATCTTGGACAGGGGGGGAGACCCAGTACTTC
CDR3 protein: CASSPSWTGGETQYF
clone size: -
V gene: TRBV18
J gene: TRBJ2-5
D gene: TRBD1

CDR3 DNA: TGTGCCAGCAGCCAGGTTTTCGACAGGAGCTCCTACGAGCAGTACTTC
CDR3 protein: CASSQVFDRSSYEQYF
clone size: -
V gene: TRBV14
J gene: TRBJ2-7
D gene: -

CDR3 DNA: TGTGCCAGCAGCCCCAGGGGCACTGGGAGATACATCATCTTT
CDR3 protein: CASSPRGTGRYIIF
clone size: few
V gene: TRBV5-5
J gene: TRBJ1-1
D gene: -

CDR3 DNA: TGCGCCAGCAGCCAAGTAGTCGGGGAGGGCGGCTACACCTTC
CDR3 protein: CASSQVVGEGGYTF
clone size: -
V gene: TRBV4-3
J gene: TRBJ1-2
D gene: -

CDR3 DNA: TGTGCCACCAGTGACACAGACCCGAATAGATCCGGGGAGCTGTTTTTT
CDR3 protein: CATSDTDPNRSGELFF
clone size: -
V gene: TRBV24-1
J gene: TRBJ2-2
D gene: -

CDR3 DNA: TGTGCCACCAGTGACTCGGGACTAGCGGGGTCCGGGGAGCAGTTCTTC
CDR3 protein: CATSDSGLAGSGEQFF
clone size: -
V gene: TRBV24-1
J gene: TRBJ2-1
D gene: TRBD2

CDR3 DNA: TGTGCCACCAGCAGAGATAGAACAGGTCTGAGCAATCAGCCCCAGCATTTT
CDR3 protein: CATSRDRTGLSNQPQHF
clone size: -
V gene: TRBV15
J gene: TRBJ1-5
D gene: -

CDR3 DNA: TGCGCCAGCAGCTTTCAGTCGTACCAAGAGACCCAGTACTTC
CDR3 protein: CASSFQSYQETQYF
clone size: -
V gene: TRBV5-1
J gene: TRBJ2-5
D gene: -

CDR3 DNA: TGTGCCAGCAGTAGTCCAAGGGGTGGCTGGACCAAAGAGACCCAGTACTTC
CDR3 protein: CASSSPRGGWTKETQYF
clone size: -
V gene: TRBV19
J gene: TRBJ2-5
D gene: -

CDR3 DNA: TGTGCCAGCAGCTCCCCCCCAGGGGGGCCCCAGCATTTT
CDR3 protein: CASSSPPGGPQHF
clone size: -
V gene: TRBV5-6
J gene: TRBJ1-5
D gene: TRBD1

CDR3 DNA: TGTGCCAGCAGAATCAAGACAGGAAGCTCCTACGAGCAGTACTTC
CDR3 protein: CASRIKTGSSYEQYF
clone size: -
V gene: TRBV2
J gene: TRBJ2-7
D gene: -

CDR3 DNA: TGTGCCAGCAGCGGGGGACTAGCGGCCCAGTACTTC
CDR3 protein: CASSGGLAAQYF
clone size: few
V gene: TRBV7-2
J gene: TRBJ2-5
D gene: TRBD2

CDR3 DNA: TGCGCCAGCAGCTTGGACCCGGGCTATGGCTACACCTTC
CDR3 protein: CASSLDPGYGYTF
clone size: -
V gene: TRBV5-1
J gene: TRBJ1-2
D gene: -

CDR3 DNA: TGTGCCAGTAGTATTACCGGTCCCGGTAGTTGGAACACTGAAGCTTTCTTT
CDR3 protein: CASSITGPGSWNTEAFF
clone size: once
V gene: TRBV19
J gene: TRBJ1-1
D gene: -

CDR3 DNA: TGTGCCAGCAGCTTCGGACATAAGGACTATGGCTACACCTTC
CDR3 protein: CASSFGHKDYGYTF
clone size: -
V gene: TRBV7-8
J gene: TRBJ1-2
D gene: -

CDR3 DNA: TGTGCCAGCGGTGGCGCCAACGAGCAGTACTTC
CDR3 protein: CASGGANEQYF
clone size: -
V gene: TRBV2
J gene: TRBJ2-7
D gene: -

CDR3 DNA: TGTGCCAGCAGTCTTTTGAGTGAAAAACTGTTTTTT
CDR3 protein: CASSLLSEKLFF
clone size: -
V gene: TRBV12-3/TRBV12-4
J gene: TRBJ1-4
D gene: -

CDR3 DNA: TGCGCCAGCAGGTGGCAGAATGAGCAGTTCTTC
CDR3 protein: CASRWQNEQFF
clone size: -
V gene: TRBV5-1
J gene: TRBJ2-1
D gene: -

CDR3 DNA: TGTGCCAGCAGCCAAGCCTTGACAGGGGGCTCTGAAGGCTACACCTTC
CDR3 protein: CASSQALTGGSEGYTF
clone size: -
V gene: TRBV3-1/TRBV3-2
J gene: TRBJ1-2
D gene: TRBD1

CDR3 DNA: TGTGCCAGCAGCTTGGTAGGGACAGAAGCCTACGAGCAGTACTTC
CDR3 protein: CASSLVGTEAYEQYF
clone size: -
V gene: TRBV5-5
J gene: TRBJ2-7
D gene: TRBD1

CDR3 DNA: TGTGCCAGCAGCGTTTCCGGGGGGCGAAGCACAGATACGCAGTATTTT
CDR3 protein: CASSVSGGRSTDTQYF
clone size: -
V gene: TRBV9
J gene: TRBJ2-3
D gene: -

CDR3 DNA: TGTGCCAGCAGCCCCGTCGTGGGCCACTATAATTCACCCCTCCACTTT
CDR3 protein: CASSPVVGHYNSPLHF
clone size: -
V gene: TRBV13
J gene: TRBJ1-6
D gene: -

CDR3 DNA: TGTGCCAGTAGGGACCCCGGGACAGGGGGCTCCTTTGGCTCCAACGTCCTGACTTTC
CDR3 protein: CASRDPGTGGSFGSNVLTF
clone size: once
V gene: TRBV19
J gene: TRBJ2-6
D gene: TRBD1

CDR3 DNA: TGTGCCAGCAGCTTAACTAGCGGGGGGGCCATGAATGAGCAGTTCTTC
CDR3 protein: CASSLTSGGAMNEQFF
clone size: once
V gene: TRBV7-3
J gene: TRBJ2-1
D gene: TRBD2

CDR3 DNA: TGTGCCAGCAGTGAAGGCGGTACAGGGGGCTCCTACGAGCAGTACTTC
CDR3 protein: CASSEGGTGGSYEQYF
clone size: -
V gene: TRBV6-1
J gene: TRBJ2-7
D gene: TRBD1

CDR3 DNA: TGTGCCAGCCACGACAGGGGCACTGAAGCTTTCTTT
CDR3 protein: CASHDRGTEAFF
clone size: once
V gene: TRBV19
J gene: TRBJ1-1
D gene: TRBD1